This TCR beta chain appears in the sequencing data of a study of shared clonotypes between healthy human individuals. Study-level results: Naive subsets generally exceeded memory subsets in estimated richness. When compared with the clonotypes that were shared by all four sorted-subset donors, the non-shared clonotypes turned out to have lower generation probabilities.

A note on this clone: Antigen: not known.

The test was conducted at deep level. The protocol was immunoSEQ multiplex PCR, while the TCRdb copy is restricted to in-frame clones and leaves out a portion. Among 2 million to 2.5 million clones listed, about 94% were seen once. The clonotype comes from a man between 18 and 35 years old in good health. Sequences were obtained from naive CD4+ T cells sorted from blood. The subset here: CD45RA+ positively selected.

CDR3 DNA: TGTGCCAGCAGTGAAGCGATAGCGGGAGAGACGGAGACCCAGTACTTC. Its protein is CASSEAIAGETETQYF. The rearrangement joins TRBV6-1 to TRBJ2-5; 9 bases agree with TRBD2. CDR1 and CDR2 (germline): MNHNS, SASEGT. The CDR3 has 16 amino acids. V dropped 0 bases and J dropped 5; count of bases not matched to a gene: 7.